The rows below give T cell receptor beta chains drawn from one sample of a study of CD8+CD57+ T cells in acquired aplastic anemia. TCRdb analysed the reads with MiXCR anew, one entry per CDR3 protein. The sample gives 200,000 or so distinct CDR3 sequences, around three fifths of which show up once; roughly 53% is in the top ten. Sequences were obtained from sorted CD4+, CD8+, or CD8+CD57+ T cells (not recorded which) from PBMCs. Receptor source: a human donor with aplastic anemia. CDR3s include the opening cysteine and the closing phenylalanine or tryptophan. D genes are given only for firm matches. The size field is filled for only some rows; it gives once, few, many or a size class.

CDR3aa,CDR3nt,abundance,d_gene,v_gene,j_gene
CASRTSGENSYEQYF,TGTGCCAGCAGGACTAGCGGAGAGAACTCCTACGAGCAGTACTTC,-,TRBD2,TRBV6-5,TRBJ2-7
CASSLGQEGQPQHF,TGCGCCAGCAGCTTGGGACAGGAGGGACAGCCCCAGCATTTT,once,-,TRBV5-1,TRBJ1-5
CASSLAGFYEQYF,TGTGCCAGCAGCTTAGCGGGGTTCTACGAGCAGTACTTC,many,TRBD2,TRBV5-4,TRBJ2-7
CASRQGLDTQYF,TGTGCCAGCAGACAGGGATTGGATACGCAGTATTTT,-,TRBD1,TRBV19,TRBJ2-3
CASSELFPDSYEQYF,TGTGCCAGCAGTGAATTATTCCCAGACTCCTACGAGCAGTACTTC,-,-,TRBV25-1,TRBJ2-7
CASSFRDRGARYEQYF,TGTGCTAGCAGCTTCCGGGACAGGGGGGCGCGCTACGAGCAGTACTTC,-,TRBD1,TRBV7-9,TRBJ2-7
CASSLEDGTGFSSVPETQYF,TGCGCCAGCAGCTTGGAGGATGGGACAGGGTTCTCTAGCGTCCCGGAGACCCAGTACTTC,-,TRBD1,TRBV5-1,TRBJ2-5
CASSSNGVELFF,TGTGCTAGCAGCTCCAACGGCGTGGAGCTGTTTTTT,-,-,TRBV7-7,TRBJ2-2
CASWREKLFF,TGTGCCAGCTGGAGGGAGAAACTGTTTTTT,-,-,TRBV7-9,TRBJ1-4
CASSLFTGELFF,TGTGCCAGCAGTTTGTTTACCGGGGAGCTGTTTTTT,once,-,TRBV12-3/TRBV12-4,TRBJ2-2
CASSLRLAVQYNEQFF,TGTGCCAGCAGCCTCCGACTAGCGGTACAGTACAATGAGCAGTTCTTC,few,TRBD2,TRBV7-6,TRBJ2-1
CAISESSLVNEQFF,TGTGCCATCAGTGAGTCGTCGCTAGTGAATGAGCAGTTCTTC,-,-,TRBV10-3,TRBJ2-1
CATSDFFPDRASRETQYF,TGTGCCACCAGTGATTTCTTCCCGGACAGGGCCTCCCGAGAGACCCAGTACTTC,-,TRBD1,TRBV24-1,TRBJ2-5
CASSPGQEIYQETQYF,TGTGCCAGCAGTCCCGGACAGGAAATATACCAAGAGACCCAGTACTTC,-,TRBD1,TRBV12-3/TRBV12-4,TRBJ2-5
CASSFSGGYTGELFF,TGTGCCAGCAGCTTTAGCGGGGGATACACCGGGGAGCTGTTTTTT,-,TRBD2,TRBV11-2,TRBJ2-2
CASSYTIGFPEAFF,TGTGCCAGCAGTTACACTATAGGCTTCCCTGAAGCTTTCTTT,few,-,TRBV6-5,TRBJ1-1
CASSQYDGMNTEAFF,TGTGCCAGCAGCCAATATGACGGAATGAACACTGAAGCTTTCTTT,-,-,TRBV14,TRBJ1-1
CASSVLAGERGTGELFF,TGTGCCAGCAGCGTCCTAGCGGGGGAAAGAGGCACCGGGGAGCTGTTTTTT,-,TRBD2,TRBV9,TRBJ2-2
CSARDRREADTQYF,TGCAGTGCTAGAGATCGCAGGGAGGCAGATACGCAGTATTTT,-,-,TRBV20-1,TRBJ2-3
CASSLTGRVSYEQYF,TGTGCCAGCAGCTTAACGGGACGGGTGTCCTACGAGCAGTACTTC,-,-,TRBV7-2,TRBJ2-7
CASRGTGLPYNEQFF,TGTGCCAGCAGAGGGACAGGCCTCCCCTACAATGAGCAGTTCTTC,-,TRBD1,TRBV6-4,TRBJ2-1
CSAVGMVGRAGYEQYF,TGCAGCGCCGTGGGGATGGTCGGGAGGGCCGGTTACGAGCAGTACTTC,-,TRBD2,TRBV29-1,TRBJ2-7
CATSRGGVGQSNQPQHF,TGTGCCACCAGCAGAGGGGGGGTCGGGCAAAGCAATCAGCCCCAGCATTTT,few,-,TRBV15,TRBJ1-5
CASSRWRAYTDTQYF,TGTGCCAGCAGCCGGTGGAGGGCCTACACAGATACGCAGTATTTT,-,-,TRBV5-6,TRBJ2-3
CAIIADPSSYNEQFF,TGTGCCATTATAGCGGATCCGAGCTCCTACAATGAGCAGTTCTTC,-,-,TRBV10-3,TRBJ2-1
CASRYSDGSYNEQFF,TGTGCCAGCAGATATAGCGATGGCTCCTACAATGAGCAGTTCTTC,-,-,TRBV6-5,TRBJ2-1
CASSVGTGEGSYGYTF,TGTGCCAGCAGCGTAGGGACAGGGGAAGGTTCCTATGGCTACACCTTC,-,TRBD1,TRBV9,TRBJ1-2
CASSFLGSEAFF,TGCGCCAGCAGCTTCCTTGGGAGTGAAGCTTTCTTT,once,-,TRBV5-1,TRBJ1-1
CASSEMGAGGYTF,TGTGCCAGCAGTGAGATGGGGGCGGGCGGCTACACCTTC,once,-,TRBV2,TRBJ1-2
CATSDIGTGNQETQYF,TGTGCCACCAGTGATATTGGGACAGGGAACCAAGAGACCCAGTACTTC,-,TRBD1,TRBV24-1,TRBJ2-5
CSVGPSSYEQYF,TGCAGCGTTGGCCCTAGTTCCTACGAGCAGTACTTC,-,-,TRBV29-1,TRBJ2-7
CASSFAGTGNEAFF,TGTGCCAGCAGTTTTGCCGGGACAGGAAACGAAGCTTTCTTT,few,TRBD1,TRBV12-3/TRBV12-4,TRBJ1-1
CASILAGVKSYNEQFF,TGTGCCAGCATACTAGCGGGGGTTAAATCCTACAATGAGCAGTTCTTC,-,TRBD2,TRBV2,TRBJ2-1
CATSDSSGTDTQYF,TGTGCCACCAGTGATTCTTCGGGCACAGATACGCAGTATTTT,-,-,TRBV24-1,TRBJ2-3
CAWQQGRTYEQYF,TGTGCCTGGCAACAGGGCCGTACCTACGAGCAGTACTTC,-,-,TRBV30,TRBJ2-7
CSARPRKLTDTQYF,TGCAGTGCTAGACCACGGAAACTCACAGATACGCAGTATTTT,-,-,TRBV20-1,TRBJ2-3
CSAIGGETQYF,TGCAGTGCTATCGGGGGGGAGACCCAGTACTTC,few,TRBD2,TRBV20-1,TRBJ2-5
CSVEEGTHTDTQYF,TGCAGCGTTGAAGAGGGGACACACACAGATACGCAGTATTTT,-,-,TRBV29-1,TRBJ2-3
CASSQSGSNTEAFF,TGTGCCAGCAGCCAATCCGGAAGTAACACTGAAGCTTTCTTT,-,-,TRBV5-5,TRBJ1-1
CASSLAPVETQYF,TGTGCCAGCAGTTTAGCCCCGGTAGAGACCCAGTACTTC,-,-,TRBV12-3/TRBV12-4,TRBJ2-5
CASSRGGEETQYF,TGTGCCAGCAGCCGAGGGGGAGAAGAGACCCAGTACTTC,-,-,TRBV7-2,TRBJ2-5
CSAGTGNWYEQYF,TGCAGTGCCGGGACAGGGAATTGGTACGAGCAGTACTTC,-,TRBD1,TRBV20-1,TRBJ2-7
CAISAPGLAGNEQFF,TGTGCCATCAGTGCCCCGGGACTAGCGGGCAATGAGCAGTTCTTC,-,TRBD2,TRBV10-3,TRBJ2-1
CAISAGAVSGYTF,TGTGCCATCAGTGCGGGGGCAGTAAGTGGCTACACCTTC,few,-,TRBV10-3,TRBJ1-2
CASSLEGRGPQPQHF,TGTGCCAGCAGTTTAGAGGGCAGGGGGCCTCAGCCCCAGCATTTT,-,TRBD1,TRBV7-2,TRBJ1-5
CSAVRVMNTEAFF,TGCAGTGCCGTAAGGGTGATGAACACTGAAGCTTTCTTT,-,-,TRBV20-1,TRBJ1-1
CSARVIDKGYTF,TGCAGTGCTAGGGTTATAGATAAAGGCTACACCTTC,-,-,TRBV20-1,TRBJ1-2
CASSQGQKREQYF,TGTGCCAGCAGTCAAGGACAAAAACGCGAGCAGTACTTC,many,-,TRBV12-3/TRBV12-4,TRBJ2-7
CASSPSSGNTIYF,TGTGCTAGCAGTCCGTCCTCTGGAAATACCATATATTTT,-,-,TRBV6-5,TRBJ1-3
CAIRESGNSNQPQHF,TGTGCCATCAGGGAGTCAGGGAATAGCAATCAGCCCCAGCATTTT,-,-,TRBV10-3,TRBJ1-5
CASSWGPYEQYF,TGTGCCAGCAGTTGGGGGCCCTACGAGCAGTACTTC,-,-,TRBV12-3/TRBV12-4,TRBJ2-7
CSAPVPGGSREQFF,TGCAGTGCTCCAGTGCCGGGGGGGTCGAGGGAGCAGTTCTTC,-,TRBD2,TRBV20-1,TRBJ2-1
CATSDSGQIEQYF,TGTGCCACCAGTGACTCCGGACAGATCGAGCAGTACTTC,few,-,TRBV24-1,TRBJ2-7
CSARSRDRNPHNEQFF,TGCAGTGCTAGATCAAGGGACCGAAATCCTCACAATGAGCAGTTCTTC,few,-,TRBV20-1,TRBJ2-1